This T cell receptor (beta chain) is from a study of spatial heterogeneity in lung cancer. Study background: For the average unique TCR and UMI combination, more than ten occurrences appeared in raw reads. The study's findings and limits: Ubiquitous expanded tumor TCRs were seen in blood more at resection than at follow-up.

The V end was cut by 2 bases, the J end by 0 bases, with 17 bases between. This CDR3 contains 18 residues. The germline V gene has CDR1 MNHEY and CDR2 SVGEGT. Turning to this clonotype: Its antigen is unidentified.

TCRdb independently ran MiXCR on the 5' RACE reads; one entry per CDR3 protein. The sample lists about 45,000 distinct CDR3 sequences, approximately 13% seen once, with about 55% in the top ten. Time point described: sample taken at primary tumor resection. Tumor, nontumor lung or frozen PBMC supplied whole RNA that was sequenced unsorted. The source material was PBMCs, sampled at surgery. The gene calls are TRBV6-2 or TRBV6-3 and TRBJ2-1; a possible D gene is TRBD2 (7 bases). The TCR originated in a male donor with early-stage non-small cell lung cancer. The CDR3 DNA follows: TGTGCCAGCAGTTACGCCCTTCCGAGGGGGGGCTCCTACAATGAGCAGTTCTTC. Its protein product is CASSYALPRGGSYNEQFF.